This T cell receptor beta chain was observed in a study of OX40 agonist ivuxolimab in advanced cancers. About the research overall: With a range of 23 to 79, age averaged roughly 61 years, and more than 75% were male. Study findings and constraints: CD8+ T cells showed, on average, more clonal expansion than CD4+ cells. Dosing at 0.1 to 3.0 mg/kg was accompanied by clonal expansion of CD4+ and CD8+ blood T cells by week 6.

This CDR3 spans 20 amino acids. J gave up 2 bases and V 0 bases, and 9 bases lay outside the gene matches. Germline V gene data show CDR1 as LGHNA and CDR2 as YSLEER. Assay: immunoSEQ multiplex PCR; the TCRdb copy retains only in-frame clones and omits some. The repertoire holds about 95,000 clones, with around 85% as singletons. Remarks on this clone: The antigen is undetermined.

The chain combines TRBV4-3 with TRBJ2-3; 15 positions agree with TRBD2. The receptor comes from an adult with an advanced solid tumor such as melanoma, head and neck, liver or kidney cancer. Sequencing was performed on CD4+ or CD8+ T cells sorted from blood, taken in a trial of the OX40 agonist ivuxolimab. The CDR3 DNA reads as TGCGCCAGCAGCCAAGACGGGACTAGCGGGAGGCCGGGGCACACAGATACGCAGTATTTT. This encodes CASSQDGTSGRPGHTDTQYF.